Ten or more counts support the clone carrying this T cell receptor beta chain. Its matching antigen is unknown. A library prepared for alpha chains yielded this beta chain as an off-target read; its size is of little meaning. Noted time point: sample taken at primary tumor resection. The cohort: over 65 early-stage, untreated non-small cell lung cancer patients. TCR cDNA molecules each carried a unique molecular identifier. TCRdb processed the 5' RACE reads anew with MiXCR; each CDR3 protein has one entry. Of 17,000 or so distinct CDR3 sequences detected, under 8% appear once; the ten largest clones hold 6.8%. Germline V lookup: CDR1 MDHEN, CDR2 SYDVKM. The V gene lost 4 bases and the J gene lost 4 bases, with 16 bases spanning the gap. CDR3 length: 15 amino acids. The data belong to a study of spatial heterogeneity in lung cancer. Study-wide results and limits: How many expanded intratumoral alpha and beta TCRs were present tracked the tumor mutation count, which was a count of nonsynonymous mutations.

The sequencing here drew on lung tumor tissue, taken at surgery. The source is a male donor with early-stage non-small cell lung cancer. The gene calls are TRBV28 and TRBJ1-2; a possible D gene is TRBD1 (6 bases). The CDR3 DNA is TGTGCCAGCAGTTCAGTGGGGGGCGCGGGCTATGGCTACACCTTC. Its translation is CASSSVGGAGYGYTF.